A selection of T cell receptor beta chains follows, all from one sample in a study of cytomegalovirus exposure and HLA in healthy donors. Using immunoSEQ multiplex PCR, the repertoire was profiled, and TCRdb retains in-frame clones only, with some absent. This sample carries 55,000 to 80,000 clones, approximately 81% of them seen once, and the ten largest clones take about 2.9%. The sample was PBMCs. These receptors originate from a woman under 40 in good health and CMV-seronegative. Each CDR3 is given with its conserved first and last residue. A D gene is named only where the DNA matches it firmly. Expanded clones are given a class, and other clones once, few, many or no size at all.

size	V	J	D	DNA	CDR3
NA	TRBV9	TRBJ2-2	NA	TGTGCCAGCAGCGTTAGGGCCCCACGTGCGGGGCTGAACACCGGGGAGCTGTTTTTT	CASSVRAPRAGLNTGELFF
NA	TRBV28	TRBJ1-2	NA	TGTGCCACCCAGCCGGGTTCGGCGGGATTTTATGGCTACACCTTC	CATQPGSAGFYGYTF
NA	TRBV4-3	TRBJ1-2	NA	TGCGCCAGCAGCCAAGATTCTCCTGGTGGCAGGGGCCTTAACTATGGCTACACCTTC	CASSQDSPGGRGLNYGYTF
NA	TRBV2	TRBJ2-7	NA	TGTGCCAGCCGCCGCGTTCCCTACGAGCAGTACTTC	CASRRVPYEQYF
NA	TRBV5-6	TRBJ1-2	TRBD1	TGTGCCAGCAGCTCCTACCGGGACAGGGGGGCCTATGGCTACACCTTC	CASSSYRDRGAYGYTF
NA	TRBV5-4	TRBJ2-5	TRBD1	TGTGCCAGCAGCCCGGGACAGGTACCAAGAGAGACCCAGTACTTC	CASSPGQVPRETQYF
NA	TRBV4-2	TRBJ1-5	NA	TGTGCCAGCAGTCCAGGGCGGAGTAATCAGCCCCAGCATTTT	CASSPGRSNQPQHF
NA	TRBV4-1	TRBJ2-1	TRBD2	TGCGCCAGCAGCCAAACCTCCGAAATTCGACTAGCGGGGTATGAGCAGTTCTTC	CASSQTSEIRLAGYEQFF
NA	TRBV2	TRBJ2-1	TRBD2	TGTGCCAGCAGTGTTCGGGAGGTTAATACGGTCTTC	CASSVREVNTVF
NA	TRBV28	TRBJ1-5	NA	TGTGCCAGCACTTCAGAGGATCAGCCCCAGCATTTT	CASTSEDQPQHF
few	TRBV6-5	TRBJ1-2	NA	TGTGCCAGCAGTCAAACGGACAGTGCTTCCGATGGCTACACCTTC	CASSQTDSASDGYTF
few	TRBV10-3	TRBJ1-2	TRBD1	TGTGCCATCAGTTCCTATTCGGACAGGGGTGGCTACACCTTC	CAISSYSDRGGYTF
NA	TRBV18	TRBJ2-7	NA	TGTGCCAGCTCACCAGGGACATCCTACGAGCAGTACTTC	CASSPGTSYEQYF
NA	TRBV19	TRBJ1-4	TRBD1	TGTGCCAGTAGTATAATGGGACAGGCTAATGAAAAACTGTTTTTT	CASSIMGQANEKLFF
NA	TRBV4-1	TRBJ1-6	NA	TGCGCCAGCAGCCAAGGGGGGAGGGTCCGGTCACCCCTCCACTTT	CASSQGGRVRSPLHF
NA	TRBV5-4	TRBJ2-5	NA	TGTGCCAGCAGTTTCTGGCGGGGTCAGACCCAGTACTTC	CASSFWRGQTQYF
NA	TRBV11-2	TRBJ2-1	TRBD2	TGTGCCAGCTTGCCTAGCGGGAGCTACAATGAGCAGTTCTTC	CASLPSGSYNEQFF